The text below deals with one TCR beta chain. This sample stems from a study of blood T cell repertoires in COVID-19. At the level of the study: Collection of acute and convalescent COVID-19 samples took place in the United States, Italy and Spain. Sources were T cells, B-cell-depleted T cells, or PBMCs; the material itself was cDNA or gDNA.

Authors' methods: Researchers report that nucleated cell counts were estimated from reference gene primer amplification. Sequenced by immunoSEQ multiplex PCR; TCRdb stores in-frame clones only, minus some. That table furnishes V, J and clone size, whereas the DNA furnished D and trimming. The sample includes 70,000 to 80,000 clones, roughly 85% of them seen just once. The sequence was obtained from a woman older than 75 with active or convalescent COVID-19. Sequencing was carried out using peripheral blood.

CDR3 nucleotides: TGTGCCAGCAGCCAAGACCCACAGGGGGCCGGCGGGGAGCTGTTTTTT. Translation gives CASSQDPQGAGGELFF. The V call is TRBV3-1 (or the pseudogene TRBV3-2), the J call TRBJ2-2; 9 positions match TRBD1. CDR3 length equals 16 residues. In germline, CDR1 is LGHDT, CDR2 YNNKEL (reference sequence). Losses at the gene ends were 0 bases for V and 7 bases for J; bases not matched to a gene: 6.